The present TCR beta chain was sequenced within a study of T cell repertoires in cytomegalovirus infection. Study overall: CMV epitopes, recently identified HLA-C-restricted and well-studied HLA-B-restricted, were used. Carrying CMV and the relevant HLA type showed in public TCR beta signatures. Study-level results: The study found HLA-C-restricted CMV-specific TCR beta clonotypes dominating the ex vivo response. Identification of carriers of CMV plus the relevant HLA was performed using cumulative public TCR beta family frequency.

On this clonotype itself: Its antigen is still unknown.

The V end was cut by 3 bases, the J end by 5 bases, with 10 bases between. The V gene's germline CDR1 is LNHDA and CDR2 SQIVND (reference sequence). The CDR3 runs 13 residues. MiXCR, run by TCRdb on the reads, gives a single entry per CDR3 protein. This table holds about 340,000 distinct CDR3 sequences, 25% to 30% found once. The material was cultured PBMCs, obtained from culture after CMV antigen stimulation. The chain combines TRBV19 with TRBJ1-1; D call uncertain. The origin of this receptor is a human donor in good health (CMV status not recorded). Some clones in this sample may be carry-over from other donors' samples. This CDR3 is CASSIYLQTEAFF. CDR3 sequence (DNA): TGTGCCAGTAGTATTTACCTACAGACTGAAGCTTTCTTT. Looking up the rest from reference TRBV19 and TRBJ1-1 gives the full variable domain: DGGITQSPKYLFRKEGQNVTLSCEQNLNHDAMYWYRQDPGQGLRLIYYSQIVNDFQKGDIAEGYSVSREKKESFPLTVTSAQKNPTAFYLCASSIYLQTEAFFGQGTRLTVV.